This T cell receptor beta chain was captured in a study of post-analysis software for immune sequencing data. General observations from the study: Patients showed TRBV5-6, TRBV5-1 and TRBV20-1 among about five TRBV segments more frequent than in controls. Significantly lower normalized Chao1 diversity was found in patients with multiple sclerosis relative to controls.

Prepared libraries of TCR beta cDNA carried unique molecular identifiers. Researchers reported 400,000 to 550,000 cDNA molecules coming from roughly 1 to 10 million T cells. In TCRdb, the PCR reads were re-called with MiXCR into one record per CDR3 protein. This sample yields 350,000 to 500,000 distinct CDR3 sequences, of which 30% to 40% are seen a single time; about 8% belongs to the top ten. This clonotype was seen more than once but under ten times. As yet, its antigen is unknown. V was clipped by 6 bases and J by 4 bases; unmatched bases: 5. The CDR3 has 15 amino acids. The origin of this receptor is a girl aged 2-15 years with multiple sclerosis. The chain employs TRBV12-3 or TRBV12-4 and TRBJ2-5; 13 nucleotides match TRBD2. The sequencing input was blood. CDR3 sequence reads: CASSPGLAGVETQYF. The CDR3 region has the DNA TGTGCCAGCAGCCCCGGACTAGCGGGAGTAGAGACCCAGTACTTC.